This T cell receptor beta chain was sequenced in a study of T cell responses to AZD1222 COVID-19 vaccine. Using immunoSEQ multiplex PCR, the repertoire was profiled, and TCRdb retains in-frame clones only, with some absent. The table includes under 200,000 clones, 90% to 95% detected once. Remarks on this clone: The antigen remains unidentified.

The germline V gene encodes CDR1 SGHRS and CDR2 YFSETQ. Between the trimmed V and J ends, which lost 2 bases and 6 bases, there was a span of 11 bases. The length of the CDR3 is 14 residues. Study-wide results and limits: There were repertoire samples only from the period after the peak T cell response. Mostly white British, mostly female donors; authors suggested clonal diversity may be underestimated. Only five or six AZD1222 recipients were seropositive at baseline. Nearly half of spike-specific TCRs reportedly target variant regions that are unmutated in the B.1.351 and B.1.1.7 variants.

This chain connects TRBV5-1 to TRBJ2-2; D is perhaps TRBD1 (5 bases). The receptor comes from an adult in good health. Sequencing used peripheral blood, obtained on day 0 of AZD1222 vaccination. For the CDR3, the DNA is TGCGCCAGCAGCTTAGGGGCGCTTGCCGGGGAGCTGTTTTTT. This sequence encodes CASSLGALAGELFF.